These T cell receptor beta chains were read from a single sample in a study of regulatory T cells in long-lasting Graves disease. TCRdb reprocessed the multiplex PCR reads with MiXCR, giving one entry per CDR3 protein. The data show roughly 320,000 distinct CDR3 sequences, with approximately 15% seen just once and 30% held by the top ten. Another study also made use of these data, one on T cells in Graves' hyperthyroidism and ophthalmopathy.

Sequencing was performed on peripheral blood mononuclear cells (PBMCs), taken at new diagnosis, from a patient treated with antithyroid drugs. The source is a man aged 40-55 years with Graves disease. Each CDR3 is given with its conserved first and last residue. A D gene is named only where the DNA matches it firmly. Only some rows state a clone size, as once, few, many or a class for expanded clones.

TRBJ1-5 | - | few | TRBV7-2 | CASSSSPEQYQPQHF | TGTGCCAGCAGCTCGTCACCAGAGCAATATCAGCCCCAGCATTTT
TRBJ1-4 | TRBD1 | - | TRBV20-1 | CSASWSGGDEKLFF | TGCAGTGCTAGTTGGTCAGGGGGCGACGAAAAACTGTTTTTT
TRBJ1-1 | - | few | TRBV5-1 | CACSSAGGTEAFF | TGCGCCTGCAGCTCCGCGGGAGGCACTGAAGCTTTCTTT
TRBJ1-5 | - | many | TRBV12-3/TRBV12-4 | CASSLGLGRGQPQHF | TGTGCCAGCAGTCTGGGACTCGGGAGAGGTCAGCCCCAGCATTTT
TRBJ2-1 | TRBD2 | many | TRBV24-1 | CATSDVGLADSYNEQFF | TGTGCCACCAGTGATGTCGGACTAGCGGATTCCTACAATGAGCAGTTCTTC
TRBJ1-4 | - | many | TRBV9 | CASSATVYGEKLFF | TGTGCCAGCAGCGCGACAGTTTACGGTGAAAAACTGTTTTTT
TRBJ1-1 | - | many | TRBV9 | CASSVKSDTEAFF | TGTGCCAGCAGCGTAAAGTCAGACACTGAAGCTTTCTTT
TRBJ2-3 | TRBD1 | once | TRBV5-1 | CASSSPQGQGTDTQYF | TGCGCCAGCAGCTCCCCTCAGGGACAGGGCACAGATACGCAGTATTTT
TRBJ2-3 | - | many | TRBV24-1 | CATSESWGTDTQYF | TGTGCCACCAGTGAGAGCTGGGGCACAGATACGCAGTATTTT
TRBJ2-7 | - | many | TRBV12-3/TRBV12-4 | CASRAGYEQYF | TGTGCCAGCAGAGCGGGCTACGAGCAGTACTTC
TRBJ2-1 | - | - | TRBV11-3 | CASSSEVQGKQFF | TGTGCCAGCAGCTCGGAGGTTCAGGGGAAACAGTTCTTC
TRBJ2-3 | - | - | TRBV6-1 | CASLLRGSTDTQYF | TGTGCCAGCCTCCTCCGGGGTAGCACAGATACGCAGTATTTT
TRBJ2-7 | TRBD1 | few | TRBV3-1 | CASSATGDSSPEQYF | TGTGCCAGCAGTGCGACAGGGGATAGCAGTCCCGAGCAGTACTTC
TRBJ1-1 | - | - | TRBV11-2 | CASSTEGVSTEAFF | TGTGCCAGCAGCACCGAGGGGGTTAGCACTGAAGCTTTCTTT
TRBJ1-1 | - | many | TRBV7-9 | CASSLTGMNTEAFF | TGTGCCAGCAGTTTAACAGGGATGAACACTGAAGCTTTCTTT
TRBJ1-1 | - | many | TRBV30 | CAWRKTWNTEAFF | TGTGCCTGGAGGAAGACCTGGAACACTGAAGCTTTCTTT
TRBJ1-1 | - | many | TRBV2 | CASSSTRGAEAFF | TGTGCCAGCAGTTCCACCCGGGGGGCTGAAGCTTTCTTT
TRBJ2-2 | TRBD2 | few | TRBV9 | CASSAGLAGYTGELFF | TGTGCCAGCAGCGCGGGGCTAGCGGGTTACACCGGGGAGCTGTTTTTT
TRBJ2-5 | TRBD2 | many | TRBV6-2/TRBV6-3 | CASSYLGLALQTQYF | TGTGCCAGCAGTTACCTAGGACTAGCCCTCCAGACCCAGTACTTC
TRBJ2-5 | TRBD1 | - | TRBV10-3 | CAAGTGIGETQYF | TGTGCCGCCGGGACAGGGATCGGAGAGACCCAGTACTTC
TRBJ2-3 | - | - | TRBV29-1 | CSVEADSTDTQYF | TGCAGCGTTGAAGCAGATTCCACAGATACGCAGTATTTT
TRBJ2-5 | - | - | TRBV2 | CAGRIGETQYF | TGTGCCGGCAGGATCGGAGAGACCCAGTACTTC
TRBJ1-2 | - | many | TRBV10-3 | CATQNLDTYGYTF | TGTGCCACCCAAAACTTGGACACCTATGGCTACACCTTC
TRBJ2-6 | - | - | TRBV28 | CASSLLAGSVTFGANVLTF | TGTGCCAGCAGTTTATTGGCCGGGAGCGTGACGTTTGGGGCCAACGTCCTGACTTTC
TRBJ1-5 | TRBD1 | many | TRBV6-1 | CASSDRAVYPQHF | TGTGCCAGCAGCGACAGGGCCGTGTATCCCCAGCATTTT
TRBJ1-3 | - | few | TRBV9 | CASSVGEGNTIYF | TGTGCCAGCAGCGTAGGGGAAGGAAACACCATATATTTT
TRBJ2-3 | - | many | TRBV5-1 | CASSPGAGVDTQYF | TGCGCCAGCAGCCCCGGGGCCGGGGTGGATACGCAGTATTTT
TRBJ1-5 | - | many | TRBV11-3 | CASSFLRQDNQPQHF | TGTGCCAGCAGCTTCCTCCGACAGGACAATCAGCCCCAGCATTTT